Reported below is one T cell receptor beta chain. This table comes from immunoSEQ multiplex PCR, and its TCRdb copy is limited to in-frame clones, with some not included. The sample yields around 1.6 million clones, 95% to 99% seen once. The data derive from a study of shared clonotypes between healthy human individuals. From germline, CDR1 is SGHNT and CDR2 YENEEA. The CDR3 loop spans 18 amino acids. V lost 5 bases and J lost 5; bases outside the gene matches: 13. The V call is TRBV11-3, the J call TRBJ2-3; 13 bases are a match to TRBD2. The sequence came from a young man in good health. Material for sequencing was naive CD4+ T cells sorted from blood. The subset denotes: CD45RA+ positively selected. CDR3 in amino acids: CASSTSVLAGGLEDTQYF. The CDR3 DNA follows: TGTGCCAGCAGCACGAGCGTACTAGCGGGAGGGCTTGAAGATACGCAGTATTTT.